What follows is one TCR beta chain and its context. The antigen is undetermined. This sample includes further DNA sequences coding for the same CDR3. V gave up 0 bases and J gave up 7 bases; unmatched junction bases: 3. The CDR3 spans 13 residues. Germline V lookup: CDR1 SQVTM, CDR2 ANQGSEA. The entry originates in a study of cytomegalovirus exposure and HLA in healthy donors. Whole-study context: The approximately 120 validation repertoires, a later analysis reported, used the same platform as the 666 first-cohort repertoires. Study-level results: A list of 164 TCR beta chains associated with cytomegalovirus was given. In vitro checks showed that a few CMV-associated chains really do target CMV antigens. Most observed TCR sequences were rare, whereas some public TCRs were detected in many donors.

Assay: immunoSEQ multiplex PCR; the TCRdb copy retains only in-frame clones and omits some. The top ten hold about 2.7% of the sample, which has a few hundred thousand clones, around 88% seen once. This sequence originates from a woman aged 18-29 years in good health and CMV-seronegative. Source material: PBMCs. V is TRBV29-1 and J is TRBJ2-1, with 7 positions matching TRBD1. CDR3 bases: TGCAGCGTTGAAGAATACAGGGGAAATGAGCAGTTCTTC. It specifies CSVEEYRGNEQFF.